Detailed here is one TCR beta chain. These data originate in a study of blood T cell repertoires in COVID-19. Across the whole study: In each case, the material was cDNA or gDNA derived from T cells, B-cell-depleted T cells, or PBMCs.

Original processing notes: Cell counts per sample came from amplifying reference gene primers. Sequenced by immunoSEQ multiplex PCR; TCRdb stores in-frame clones only, minus some. Clonal size and the V and J genes are those of that table, whereas D and trimming came from the DNA. The data contain about 300,000 clones, about 85% of them singletons. Grouping used clinical history reported by participants in a survey and questionnaire. The CDR3 is 15 residues long. Deletions cut 5 bases from V and 0 bases from J, with 11 bases between. Germline V CDR1 and CDR2: SGHTA, FQGNSA. V gene TRBV7-2 combines with J gene TRBJ2-1; perhaps TRBD1 as D (6 bases). This clonotype originated in a woman aged 25 to 45 who had recovered from COVID-19. Sequenced material: PBMCs or T cells enriched from blood (not recorded which). The CDR3 spells CASSLGHRSYNEQFF. As DNA, the CDR3 is TGTGCCAGCAGCCTGGGACACCGCTCCTACAATGAGCAGTTCTTC. The full variable domain, with the rest looked up from reference TRBV7-2 and TRBJ2-1, is GAGVSQSPSNKVTEKGKDVELRCDPISGHTALYWYRQSLGQGLEFLIYFQGNSAPDKSGLPSDRFSAERTGGSVSTLTIQRTQQEDSAVYLCASSLGHRSYNEQFFGPGTRLTVL.